This T cell receptor beta chain appears in the sequencing data of a study of blood T cell repertoires in COVID-19. Produced via immunoSEQ multiplex PCR; TCRdb's table is partial and in-frame only. Of 250,000 to 350,000 clones listed, about 80% are singletons. This clone was picked up one time. CDR3 length equals 20 residues. Germline V gene lookup returns CDR1 LGHDT and CDR2 YNNKEL (reference sequence). Trimming at V came to 3 bases and at J to 4 bases, leaving 17 bases not matched to a gene. Followed over time, Seattle patients had been enrolled while infection was active. The source of this sequence is a person between 65 and 80 years old with COVID-19, enrolled during active disease. Sample: peripheral blood. The genes are TRBV3-1 (or the pseudogene TRBV3-2) and TRBJ2-5, with 13 bases identical to TRBD2. The CDR3, as DNA: TGTGCCAGCAGCCACGCCGGACTAGCGGGGGCCCTTTCGAGCCTAGAGACCCAGTACTTC. Translation gives CASSHAGLAGALSSLETQYF.